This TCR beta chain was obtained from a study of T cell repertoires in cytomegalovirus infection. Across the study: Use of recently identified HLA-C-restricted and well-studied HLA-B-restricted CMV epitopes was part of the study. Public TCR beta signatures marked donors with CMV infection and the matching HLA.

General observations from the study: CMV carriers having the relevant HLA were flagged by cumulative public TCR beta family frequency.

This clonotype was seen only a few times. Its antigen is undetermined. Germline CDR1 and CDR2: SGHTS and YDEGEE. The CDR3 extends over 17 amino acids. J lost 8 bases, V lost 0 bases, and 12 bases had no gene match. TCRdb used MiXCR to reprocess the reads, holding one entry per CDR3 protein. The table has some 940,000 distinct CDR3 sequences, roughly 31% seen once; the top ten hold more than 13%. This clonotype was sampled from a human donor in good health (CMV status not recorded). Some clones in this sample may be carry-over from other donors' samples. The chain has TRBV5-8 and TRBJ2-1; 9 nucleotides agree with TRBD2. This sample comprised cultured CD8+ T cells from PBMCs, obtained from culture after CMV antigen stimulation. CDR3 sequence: CASSLAASGISSHEQFF. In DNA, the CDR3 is TGTGCCAGCAGCTTGGCCGCTAGCGGGATCTCTAGCCATGAGCAGTTCTTC. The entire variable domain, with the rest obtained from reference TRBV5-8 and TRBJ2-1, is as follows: EAGVTQSPTHLIKTRGQQATLRCSPISGHTSVYWYQQALGLGLQFLLWYDEGEERNRGNFPPRFSGRQFPNYSSELNVNALELEDSALYLCASSLAASGISSHEQFFGPGTRLTVL.